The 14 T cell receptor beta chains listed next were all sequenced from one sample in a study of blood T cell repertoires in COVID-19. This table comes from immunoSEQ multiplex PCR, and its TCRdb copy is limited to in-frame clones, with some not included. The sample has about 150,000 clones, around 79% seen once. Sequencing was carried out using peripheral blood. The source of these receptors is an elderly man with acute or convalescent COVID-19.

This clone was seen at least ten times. Here the CDR3 DNA reads TGTGCCAGCCGTACCCGAGGGACTAACTATGGCTACACCTTC. Translation: CASRTRGTNYGYTF. The chain recombines TRBV2 with TRBJ1-2; D unclear. The germline CDR1 and CDR2 sequences are SNHLY and FYNNEI. V was trimmed by 8 bases and J by 0 bases, leaving 13 bases between them. This CDR3 region has 14 residues.

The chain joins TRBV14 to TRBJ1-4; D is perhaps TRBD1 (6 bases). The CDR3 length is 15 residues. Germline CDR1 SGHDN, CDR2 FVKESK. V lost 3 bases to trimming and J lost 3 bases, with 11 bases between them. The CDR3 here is CASSHITGSNEKLFF. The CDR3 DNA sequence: TGTGCCAGCAGCCATATTACAGGGTCTAATGAAAAACTGTTTTTT.

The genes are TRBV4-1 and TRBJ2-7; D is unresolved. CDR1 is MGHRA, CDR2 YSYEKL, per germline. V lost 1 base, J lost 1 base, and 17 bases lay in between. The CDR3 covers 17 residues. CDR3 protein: CASSQGPSSSSSYEQYV. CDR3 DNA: TGCGCCAGCAGCCAAGGACCGAGTAGCTCCTCGTCCTACGAGCAGTACGTC.

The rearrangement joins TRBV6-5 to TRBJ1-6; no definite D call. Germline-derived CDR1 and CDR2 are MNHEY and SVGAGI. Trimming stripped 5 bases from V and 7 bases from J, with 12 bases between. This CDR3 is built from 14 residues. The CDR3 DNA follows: TGTGCCAGCAGTCAAACTAGGGCAAATTCACCCCTCCACTTT. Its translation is CASSQTRANSPLHF.

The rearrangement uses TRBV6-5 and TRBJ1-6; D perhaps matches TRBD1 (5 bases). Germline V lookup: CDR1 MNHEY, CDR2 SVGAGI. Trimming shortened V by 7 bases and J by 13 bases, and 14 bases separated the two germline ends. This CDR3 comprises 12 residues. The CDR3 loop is CASTQGAAPLHF. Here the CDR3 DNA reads TGTGCCAGCACCCAAGGGGCGGCTCCCCTCCACTTT.

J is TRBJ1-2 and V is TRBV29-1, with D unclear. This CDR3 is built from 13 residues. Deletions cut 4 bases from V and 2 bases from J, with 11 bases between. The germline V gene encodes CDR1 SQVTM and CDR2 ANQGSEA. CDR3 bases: TGCAGCGTTGGTGGCAGTCTCAACTATGGCTACACCTTC. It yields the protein CSVGGSLNYGYTF.

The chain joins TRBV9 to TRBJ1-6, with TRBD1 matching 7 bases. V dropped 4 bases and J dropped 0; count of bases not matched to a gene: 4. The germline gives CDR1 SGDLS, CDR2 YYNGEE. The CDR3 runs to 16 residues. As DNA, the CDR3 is TGTGCCAGCAGCATGGGACAGAGCTCCTATAATTCACCCCTCCACTTT. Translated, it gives CASSMGQSSYNSPLHF.

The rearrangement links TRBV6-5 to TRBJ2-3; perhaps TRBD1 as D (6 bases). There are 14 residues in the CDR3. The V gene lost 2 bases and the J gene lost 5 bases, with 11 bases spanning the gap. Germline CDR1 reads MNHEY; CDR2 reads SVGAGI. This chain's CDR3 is CASSYPEGGDTQYF. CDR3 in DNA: TGTGCCAGCAGTTACCCTGAAGGGGGAGATACGCAGTATTTT.

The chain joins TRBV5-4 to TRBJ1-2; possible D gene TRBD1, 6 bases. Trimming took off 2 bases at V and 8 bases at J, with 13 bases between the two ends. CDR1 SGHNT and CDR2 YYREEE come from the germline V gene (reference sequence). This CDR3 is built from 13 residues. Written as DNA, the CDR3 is TGTGCCAGCAGCTTAACAGGGTTACCCGGCTACACCTTC. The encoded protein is CASSLTGLPGYTF.

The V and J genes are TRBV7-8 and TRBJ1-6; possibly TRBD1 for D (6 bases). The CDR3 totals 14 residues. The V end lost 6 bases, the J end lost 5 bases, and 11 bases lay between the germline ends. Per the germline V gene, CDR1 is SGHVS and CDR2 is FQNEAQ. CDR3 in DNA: TGTGCCAGCAGGCGGGGGCAGAATAATTCACCCCTCCACTTT. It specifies CASRRGQNNSPLHF. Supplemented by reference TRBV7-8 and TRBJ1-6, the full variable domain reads GAGVSQSPRYKVAKRGQDVALRCDPISGHVSLFWYQQALGQGPEFLTYFQNEAQLDKSGLPSDRFFAERPEGSVSTLKIQRTQQEDSAVYLCASRRGQNNSPLHFGNGTRLTVT.

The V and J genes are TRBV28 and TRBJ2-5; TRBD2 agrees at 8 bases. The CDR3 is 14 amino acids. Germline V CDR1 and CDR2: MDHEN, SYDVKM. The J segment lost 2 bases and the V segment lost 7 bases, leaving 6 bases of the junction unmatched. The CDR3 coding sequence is TGTGCCAGCACCCCTCCGGGAGGGCAAGAGACCCAGTACTTC. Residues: CASTPPGGQETQYF.

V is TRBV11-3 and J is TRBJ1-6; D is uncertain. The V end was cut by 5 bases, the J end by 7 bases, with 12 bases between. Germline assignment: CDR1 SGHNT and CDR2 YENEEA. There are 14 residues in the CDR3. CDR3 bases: TGTGCCAGCAGCGGGCGGGGAAAAAATTCACCCCTCCACTTT. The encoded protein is CASSGRGKNSPLHF.

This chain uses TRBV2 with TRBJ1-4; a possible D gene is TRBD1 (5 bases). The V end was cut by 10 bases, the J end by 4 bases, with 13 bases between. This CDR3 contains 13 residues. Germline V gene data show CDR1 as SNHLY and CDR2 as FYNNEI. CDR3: CATKGVVNEKLFF. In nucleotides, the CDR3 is TGTGCCACCAAAGGGGTTGTTAATGAAAAACTGTTTTTT.

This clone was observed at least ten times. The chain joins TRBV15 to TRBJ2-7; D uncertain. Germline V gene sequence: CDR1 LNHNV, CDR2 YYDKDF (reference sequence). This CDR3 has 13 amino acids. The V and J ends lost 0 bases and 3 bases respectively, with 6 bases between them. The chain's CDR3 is CATSRDFNYEQYV. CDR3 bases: TGTGCCACCAGCAGAGATTTCAACTACGAGCAGTACGTC.